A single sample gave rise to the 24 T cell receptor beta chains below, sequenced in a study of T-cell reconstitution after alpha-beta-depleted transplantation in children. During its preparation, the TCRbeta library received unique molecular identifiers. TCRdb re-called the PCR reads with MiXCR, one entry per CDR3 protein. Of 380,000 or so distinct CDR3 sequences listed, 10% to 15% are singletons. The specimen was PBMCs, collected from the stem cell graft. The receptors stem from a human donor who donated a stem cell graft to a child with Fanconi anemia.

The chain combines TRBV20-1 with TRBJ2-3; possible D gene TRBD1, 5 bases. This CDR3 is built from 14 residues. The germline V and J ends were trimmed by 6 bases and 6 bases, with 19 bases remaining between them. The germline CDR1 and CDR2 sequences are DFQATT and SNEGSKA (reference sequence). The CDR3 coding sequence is TGCAGTGCGAGGACACCGAGGATAGGGGATACGCAGTATTTT. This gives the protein CSARTPRIGDTQYF.

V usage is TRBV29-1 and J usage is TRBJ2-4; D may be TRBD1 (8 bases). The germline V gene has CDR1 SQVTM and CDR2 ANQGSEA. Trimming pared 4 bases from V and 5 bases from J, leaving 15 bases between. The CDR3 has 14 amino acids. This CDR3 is CSVGGGQAQNIQYF. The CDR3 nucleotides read TGCAGCGTTGGGGGGGGACAGGCCCAAAACATTCAGTACTTC.

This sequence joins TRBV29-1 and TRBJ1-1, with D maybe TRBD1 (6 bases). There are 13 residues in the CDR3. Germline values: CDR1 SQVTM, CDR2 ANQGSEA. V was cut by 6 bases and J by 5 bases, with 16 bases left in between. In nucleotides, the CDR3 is TGCAGCGTGGAGGGGGTCGGGGTGACTGAAGCTTTCTTT. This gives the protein CSVEGVGVTEAFF.

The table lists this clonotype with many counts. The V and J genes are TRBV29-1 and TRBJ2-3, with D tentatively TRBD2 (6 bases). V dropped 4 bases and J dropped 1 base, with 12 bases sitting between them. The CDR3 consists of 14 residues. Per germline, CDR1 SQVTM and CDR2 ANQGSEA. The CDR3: CSVAGPGGTDTQYF. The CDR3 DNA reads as TGCAGCGTTGCGGGACCGGGAGGCACAGATACGCAGTATTTT.

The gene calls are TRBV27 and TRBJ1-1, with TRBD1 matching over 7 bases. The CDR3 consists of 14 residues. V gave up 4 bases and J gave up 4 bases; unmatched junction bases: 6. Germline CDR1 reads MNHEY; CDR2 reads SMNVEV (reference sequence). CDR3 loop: CASSYLTGSTEAFF. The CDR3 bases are TGTGCCAGCAGTTATTTGACAGGGAGCACTGAAGCTTTCTTT.

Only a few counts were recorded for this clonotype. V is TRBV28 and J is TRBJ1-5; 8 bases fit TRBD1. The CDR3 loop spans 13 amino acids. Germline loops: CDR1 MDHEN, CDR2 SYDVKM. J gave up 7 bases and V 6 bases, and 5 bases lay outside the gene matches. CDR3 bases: TGTGCCAGCAGCGACAGGGGTGGACAGCCCCAGCATTTT. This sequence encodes CASSDRGGQPQHF.

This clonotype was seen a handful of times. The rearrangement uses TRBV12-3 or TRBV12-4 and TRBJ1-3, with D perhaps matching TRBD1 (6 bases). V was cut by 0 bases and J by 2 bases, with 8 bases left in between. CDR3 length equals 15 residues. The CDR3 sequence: CASSLAGAAGNTIYF. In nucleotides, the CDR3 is TGTGCCAGCAGTTTAGCGGGGGCAGCTGGAAACACCATATATTTT.

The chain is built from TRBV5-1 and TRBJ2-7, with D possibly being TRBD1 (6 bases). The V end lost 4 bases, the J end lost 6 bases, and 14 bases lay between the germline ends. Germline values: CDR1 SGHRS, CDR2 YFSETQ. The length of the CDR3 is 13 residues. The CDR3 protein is CASSQNQGSEQYV. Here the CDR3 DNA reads TGCGCCAGCAGCCAAAATCAGGGGTCCGAGCAGTACGTC.

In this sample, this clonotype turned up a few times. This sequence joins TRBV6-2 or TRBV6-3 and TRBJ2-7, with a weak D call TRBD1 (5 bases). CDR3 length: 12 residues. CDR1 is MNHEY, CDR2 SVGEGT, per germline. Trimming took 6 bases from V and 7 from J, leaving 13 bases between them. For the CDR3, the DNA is TGTGCCAGCAGCGTCCAGGGAATAGAGCAGTACTTC. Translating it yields CASSVQGIEQYF.

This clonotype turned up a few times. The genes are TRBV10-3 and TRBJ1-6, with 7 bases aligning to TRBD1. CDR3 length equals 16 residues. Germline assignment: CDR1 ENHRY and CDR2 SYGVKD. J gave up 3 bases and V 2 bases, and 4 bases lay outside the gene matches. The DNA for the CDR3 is TGTGCCATCAGTGAGCAGGGACAGAGCTATAATTCACCCCTCCACTTT. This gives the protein CAISEQGQSYNSPLHF.

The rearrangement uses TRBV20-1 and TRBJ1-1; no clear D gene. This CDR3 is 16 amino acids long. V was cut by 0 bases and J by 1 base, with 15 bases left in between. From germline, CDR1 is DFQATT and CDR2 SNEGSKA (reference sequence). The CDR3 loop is CSARDFKSMRNTEAFF. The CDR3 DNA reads TGCAGTGCTAGAGATTTTAAGAGTATGCGGAACACTGAAGCTTTCTTT.

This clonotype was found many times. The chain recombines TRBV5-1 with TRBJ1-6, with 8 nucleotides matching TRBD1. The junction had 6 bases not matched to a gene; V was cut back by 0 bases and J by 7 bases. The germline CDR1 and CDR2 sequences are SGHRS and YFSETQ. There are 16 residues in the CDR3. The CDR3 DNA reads TGCGCCAGCAGCTTGGTGACAGGGGCAGTCAATTCACCCCTCCACTTT. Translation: CASSLVTGAVNSPLHF.

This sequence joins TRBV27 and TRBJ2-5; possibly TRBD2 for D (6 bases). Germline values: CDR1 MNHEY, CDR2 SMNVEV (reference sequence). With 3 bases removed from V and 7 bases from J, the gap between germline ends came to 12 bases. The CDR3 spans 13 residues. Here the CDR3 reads CASSFSDYGTQYF. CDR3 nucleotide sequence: TGTGCCAGCAGTTTCTCGGACTACGGGACCCAGTACTTC.

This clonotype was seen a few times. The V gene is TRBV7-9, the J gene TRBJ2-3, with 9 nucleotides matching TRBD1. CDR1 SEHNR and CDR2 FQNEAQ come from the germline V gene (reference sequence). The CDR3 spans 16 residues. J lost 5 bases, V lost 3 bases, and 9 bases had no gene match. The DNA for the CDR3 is TGTGCCAGCAGCTTGATGACAGGGGGAGGGCGAGATACGCAGTATTTT. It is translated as CASSLMTGGGRDTQYF.

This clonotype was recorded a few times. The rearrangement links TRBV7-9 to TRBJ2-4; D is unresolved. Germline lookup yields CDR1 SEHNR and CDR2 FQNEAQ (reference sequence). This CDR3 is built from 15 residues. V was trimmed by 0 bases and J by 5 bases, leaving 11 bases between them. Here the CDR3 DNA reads TGTGCCAGCAGCTTAGCGATGGGATATCAAAACATTCAGTACTTC. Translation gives CASSLAMGYQNIQYF.

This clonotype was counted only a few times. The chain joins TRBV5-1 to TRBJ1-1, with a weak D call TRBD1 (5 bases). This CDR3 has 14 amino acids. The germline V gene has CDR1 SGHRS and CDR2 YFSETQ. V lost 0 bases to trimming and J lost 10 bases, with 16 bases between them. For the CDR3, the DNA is TGCGCCAGCAGCTTGGAACAGTTAGGGGTTTTAGCTTTCTTT. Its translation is CASSLEQLGVLAFF.

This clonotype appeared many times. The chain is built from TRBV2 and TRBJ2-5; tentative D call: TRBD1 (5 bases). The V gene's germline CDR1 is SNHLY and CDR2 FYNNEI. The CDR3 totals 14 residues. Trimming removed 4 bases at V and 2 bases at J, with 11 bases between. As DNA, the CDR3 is TGTGCCAGCAGTGTCACAGGACCTCAAGAGACCCAGTACTTC. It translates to CASSVTGPQETQYF.

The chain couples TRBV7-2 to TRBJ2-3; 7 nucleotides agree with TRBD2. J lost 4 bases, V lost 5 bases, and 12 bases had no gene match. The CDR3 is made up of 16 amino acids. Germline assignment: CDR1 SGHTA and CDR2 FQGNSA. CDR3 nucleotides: TGTGCCAGCAGCCCTAGTTGGTCAGGGAGGGCAGATACGCAGTATTTT. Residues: CASSPSWSGRADTQYF.

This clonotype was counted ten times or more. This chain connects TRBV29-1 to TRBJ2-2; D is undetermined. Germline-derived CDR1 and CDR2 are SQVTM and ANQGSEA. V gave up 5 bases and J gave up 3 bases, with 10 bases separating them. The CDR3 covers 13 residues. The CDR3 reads CSVRPVDTGELFF. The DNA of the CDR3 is TGCAGCGTTAGGCCAGTTGACACCGGGGAGCTGTTTTTT.

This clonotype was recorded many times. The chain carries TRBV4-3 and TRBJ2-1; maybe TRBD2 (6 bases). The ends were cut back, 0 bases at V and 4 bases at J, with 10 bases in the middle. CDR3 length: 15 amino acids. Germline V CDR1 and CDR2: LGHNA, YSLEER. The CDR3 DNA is TGCGCCAGCAGCCAAGATCCGACTAGATACAATGAGCAGTTCTTC. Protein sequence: CASSQDPTRYNEQFF.

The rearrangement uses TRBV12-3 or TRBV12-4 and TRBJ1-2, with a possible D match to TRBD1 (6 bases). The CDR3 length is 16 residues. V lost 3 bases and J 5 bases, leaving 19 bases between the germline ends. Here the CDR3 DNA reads TGTGCCAGCAGTTTTCAGTTGGCAGGGGTAGGGTATGGCTACACCTTC. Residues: CASSFQLAGVGYGYTF.

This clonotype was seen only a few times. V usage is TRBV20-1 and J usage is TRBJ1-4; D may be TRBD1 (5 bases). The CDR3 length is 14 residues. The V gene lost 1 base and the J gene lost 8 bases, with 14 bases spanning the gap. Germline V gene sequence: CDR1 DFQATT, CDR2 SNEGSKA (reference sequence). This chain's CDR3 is CSARGSDKGEKLFF. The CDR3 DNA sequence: TGCAGTGCTAGAGGCTCGGACAAGGGGGAAAAACTGTTTTTT.

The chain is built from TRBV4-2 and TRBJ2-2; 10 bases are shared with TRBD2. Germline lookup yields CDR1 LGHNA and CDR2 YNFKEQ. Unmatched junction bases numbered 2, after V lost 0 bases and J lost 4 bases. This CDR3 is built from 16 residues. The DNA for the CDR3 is TGTGCCAGCAGCCAAGATCCTAGCGGGGGCACCGGGGAGCTGTTTTTT. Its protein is CASSQDPSGGTGELFF.

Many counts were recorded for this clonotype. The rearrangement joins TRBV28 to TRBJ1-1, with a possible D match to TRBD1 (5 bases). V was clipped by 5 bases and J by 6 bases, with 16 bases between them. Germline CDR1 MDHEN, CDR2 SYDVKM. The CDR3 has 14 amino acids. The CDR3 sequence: CASSPGPYSPEAFF. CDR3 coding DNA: TGTGCCAGCAGTCCGGGACCCTACAGCCCTGAAGCTTTCTTT. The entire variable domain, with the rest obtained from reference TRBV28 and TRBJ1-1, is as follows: DVKVTQSSRYLVKRTGEKVFLECVQDMDHENMFWYRQDPGLGLRLIYFSYDVKMKEKGDIPEGYSVSREKKERFSLILESASTNQTSMYLCASSPGPYSPEAFFGQGTRLTVV.